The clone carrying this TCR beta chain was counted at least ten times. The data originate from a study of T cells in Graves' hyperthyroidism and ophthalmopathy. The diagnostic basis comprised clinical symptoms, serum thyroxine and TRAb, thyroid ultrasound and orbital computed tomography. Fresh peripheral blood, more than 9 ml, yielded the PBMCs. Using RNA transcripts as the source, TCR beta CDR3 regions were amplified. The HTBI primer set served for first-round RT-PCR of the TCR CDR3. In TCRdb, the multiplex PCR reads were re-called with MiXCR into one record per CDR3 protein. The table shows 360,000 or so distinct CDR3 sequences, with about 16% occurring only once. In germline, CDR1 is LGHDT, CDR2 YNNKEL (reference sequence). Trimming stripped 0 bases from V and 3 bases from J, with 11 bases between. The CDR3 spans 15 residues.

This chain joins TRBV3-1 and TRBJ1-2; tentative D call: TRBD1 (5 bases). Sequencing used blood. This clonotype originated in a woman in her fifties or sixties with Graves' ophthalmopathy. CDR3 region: CASSQEQAAYYGYTF. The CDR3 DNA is TGTGCCAGCAGCCAAGAACAGGCGGCCTACTATGGCTACACCTTC.